This TCR beta chain was identified in a study of neoadjuvant anti-PD-1 for oral cavity cancer. For the study at large: Non-progressing patients received a fourth nivolumab dose near day 43, then surgery on days 50-56.

Blood libraries mostly used 450 to 550 ng genomic DNA, six replicates each. Sequencing was performed with immunoSEQ multiplex PCR; in TCRdb, only in-frame clones are kept and a portion is missing. The sample consists of 30,000 to 40,000 clones, just under 90% of them appearing once. Germline V gives CDR1 MNHEY, CDR2 SMNVEV (reference sequence). J was trimmed by 3 bases and V by 11 bases; bases with no gene match: 8. CDR3 length: 14 amino acids. The J gene is TRBJ2-2, the V gene TRBV27; 8 bases align to TRBD2. The sample was PBMCs, taken before nivolumab (anti-PD-1) treatment. The receptor was isolated from a person between 35 and 79 years old with oral cavity squamous cell carcinoma. CDR3 amino acids: CAPRAGGDTGELFF. The CDR3 DNA follows: TGTGCCCCCCGGGCGGGGGGCGACACCGGGGAGCTGTTTTTT.